These 24 T cell receptor beta chains came from one sample sequenced in a study of blood T cell repertoires in COVID-19. Libraries were prepared by immunoSEQ multiplex PCR; TCRdb keeps only in-frame clonotypes and omits some of them. The repertoire holds about 42,000 clones, with around 82% as singletons. Sequenced sample: peripheral blood. These receptors came from an elderly man with acute or convalescent COVID-19.

The chain couples TRBV4-2 to TRBJ2-5; 10 bases match TRBD2. The trim removed 0 bases at V and 1 base at J, leaving 5 bases unmatched. The CDR3 is 17 residues long. The germline gives CDR1 LGHNA, CDR2 YNFKEQ. CDR3: CASSQDPVAGGQETQYF. The CDR3, as DNA: TGTGCCAGCAGCCAAGATCCTGTAGCGGGGGGCCAAGAGACCCAGTACTTC.

This clone counts as medium-sized. V usage is TRBV5-1 and J usage is TRBJ2-6, with D unresolved. Per germline, CDR1 SGHRS and CDR2 YFSETQ. The CDR3 has 13 residues. Trimming stripped 7 bases from V and 2 bases from J, with 7 bases between. The CDR3 DNA is TGCGCCAGCTTAGAAGCTGGGGCCAACGTCCTGACTTTC. This gives the protein CASLEAGANVLTF. The variable domain in full, completed from reference TRBV5-1 and TRBJ2-6, reads KAGVTQTPRYLIKTRGQQVTLSCSPISGHRSVSWYQQTPGQGLQFLFEYFSETQRNKGNFPGRFSGRQFSNSRSEMNVSTLELGDSALYLCASLEAGANVLTFGAGSRLTVL.

This CDR3 reads CASRREDRTGELFF. CDR3 bases: TGTGCCAGCCGACGGGAGGACCGTACCGGGGAGCTGTTTTTT. The J gene is TRBJ2-2, the V gene TRBV6-5; 7 bases fit TRBD2. The CDR3 is made up of 14 amino acids. Germline CDR1 reads MNHEY; CDR2 reads SVGAGI. The V gene end was trimmed by 8 bases and the J gene end by 5 bases; junction bases not matched to a gene: 8.

This clone was seen only a few times. An end of the junction does not agree with germline; a read error may underlie this. V gene TRBV2 combines with J gene TRBJ2-3; D is ambiguous. The CDR3 loop spans 14 amino acids. The germline gives CDR1 SNHLY, CDR2 FYNNEI. CDR3 DNA: TGTGCCAGCAGGGAAGACACCAGCACAGATACGCAGTATTTT. Translated, it gives CASREDTSTDTQYF.

This clone was seen ten or more times. V and J are TRBV2 and TRBJ2-3, with 10 bases matching TRBD2. The CDR3 contains 17 residues. The trim removed 1 base at V and 2 bases at J, leaving 6 bases unmatched. Germline V CDR1 and CDR2: SNHLY, FYNNEI. DNA of the CDR3: TGTGCCAGCAGTGAAGGATCGAGCGGGAGGGTCACAGATACGCAGTATTTT. It yields the protein CASSEGSSGRVTDTQYF.

The rearrangement joins TRBV9 to TRBJ2-1; a weak D match, TRBD2 (6 bases). Germline values: CDR1 SGDLS, CDR2 YYNGEE. With 3 bases removed from V and 10 bases from J, the gap between germline ends came to 17 bases. This CDR3 comprises 14 residues. The CDR3 loop reads CASSDRDAGGEQFF. DNA of the CDR3: TGTGCCAGCAGCGACCGGGACGCCGGAGGGGAGCAGTTCTTC.

This rearrangement joins TRBV4-1 to TRBJ2-1; TRBD2 is a possible D gene (6 bases). The V gene lost 1 base and the J gene lost 9 bases, with 16 bases spanning the gap. The CDR3 sequence is 15 residues long. The germline gives CDR1 MGHRA, CDR2 YSYEKL. As DNA, the CDR3 is TGCGCCAGCAGCCAAGCCGGGACTTTCGGACCTGAGCAGTTCTTC. It codes for CASSQAGTFGPEQFF.

The chain carries TRBV7-9 and TRBJ2-1; weak D call: TRBD1 (5 bases). Trimming left V 5 bases short and J 3 bases short, with 23 bases between. There are 18 residues in the CDR3. Germline assignment: CDR1 SEHNR and CDR2 FQNEAQ (reference sequence). The CDR3 here is CASSPSAGHLIGYNEQFF. CDR3 nucleotide sequence: TGTGCCAGCAGCCCATCCGCAGGACATCTCATCGGCTACAATGAGCAGTTCTTC.

This clone came up a few times. This chain links TRBV28 with TRBJ1-5; D not resolved. The CDR3 sequence is 15 residues long. Deletions cut 3 bases from V and 0 bases from J, with 9 bases between. Germline assignment: CDR1 MDHEN and CDR2 SYDVKM. For the CDR3, the DNA is TGTGCCAGCAGTTTCAACGGGGTTAGCAATCAGCCCCAGCATTTT. Translation: CASSFNGVSNQPQHF.

The genes are TRBV2 and TRBJ2-3, with 14 bases that match TRBD2. From germline, CDR1 is SNHLY and CDR2 FYNNEI. The CDR3 contains 15 residues. The ends lost 7 bases at V and 11 bases at J; junction bases unmatched: 11. The CDR3 spells CASNRPGLAGVRQYF. The CDR3 DNA reads TGTGCCAGCAATAGACCGGGACTAGCGGGGGTCCGGCAGTATTTT.

This clone turned up a few times. The chain links TRBV5-1 to TRBJ1-1, with D unresolved. Trimming removed 2 bases from V and 2 bases from J, with 10 bases in between. The CDR3 loop spans 14 amino acids. The V gene's germline CDR1 is SGHRS and CDR2 YFSETQ. CDR3 bases: TGCGCCAGCAGCTTTAATACTAGAAACACTGAAGCTTTCTTT. Translating gives CASSFNTRNTEAFF.

The V gene is TRBV11-2, the J gene TRBJ2-3, with a weak D call TRBD2 (7 bases). This CDR3 spans 18 amino acids. CDR1 and CDR2 (germline): SGHAT, FQNNGV. V dropped 7 bases and J dropped 3 bases, with 26 bases sitting between them. CDR3 sequence (DNA): TGTGCCAGCACCACGTGGCGGGGGCCCGCCCGCCTTACAGATACGCAGTATTTT. Its protein product is CASTTWRGPARLTDTQYF.

V usage is TRBV10-3 and J usage is TRBJ2-7; 7 nucleotides align to TRBD1. The CDR3 has 14 amino acids. Germline loops: CDR1 ENHRY, CDR2 SYGVKD. V lost 8 bases to trimming and J lost 4 bases; unmatched junction nucleotides: 11. The CDR3 spells CAIESGQANYEQYF. As DNA, the CDR3 is TGTGCCATCGAGTCCGGACAGGCGAATTACGAGCAGTACTTC.

The chain employs TRBV6-1 and TRBJ2-3, with a weak D call TRBD1 (6 bases). CDR3 length equals 14 residues. Germline V lookup: CDR1 MNHNS, CDR2 SASEGT. V was pared by 1 base and J by 7 bases, with 12 bases between. CDR3 bases: TGTGCCAGCAGTGAAGGAGGGGGAAGGAATACGCAGTATTTT. Amino acid sequence: CASSEGGGRNTQYF.

Written as DNA, the CDR3 is TGCGCCAGCAGCTTGGCTACAGGGAACACTGAAGCTTTCTTT. It codes for CASSLATGNTEAFF. This chain uses TRBV5-1 with TRBJ1-1, with a weak D call TRBD1 (5 bases). There are 14 residues in the CDR3. V gave up 0 bases and J gave up 1 base, with 7 bases separating them. CDR1 is SGHRS and CDR2 is YFSETQ in the germline V gene.

The rearrangement joins TRBV6-5 to TRBJ2-2, with 7 nucleotides matching TRBD2. Germline trimming cut 9 bases from V and 6 bases from J; bases unmatched to any gene: 10. Germline V gives CDR1 MNHEY, CDR2 SVGAGI. The CDR3 extends over 14 amino acids. CDR3 residues: CASARGGSAGELFF. In nucleotides, the CDR3 is TGTGCCAGTGCTCGCGGGGGTTCCGCCGGGGAGCTGTTTTTT.

The chain carries TRBV7-3 and TRBJ1-1; 10 bases are a match to TRBD1. The germline gives CDR1 SGHTA, CDR2 FQGTGA. V dropped 5 bases and J dropped 7; count of bases not matched to a gene: 7. The length of the CDR3 is 14 residues. In nucleotides, the CDR3 is TGTGCCAGCAGCCTGACAGGGGGCCGTAGTGAAGCTTTCTTT. The encoded protein is CASSLTGGRSEAFF.

V is TRBV27 and J is TRBJ1-1; TRBD1 matches at 7 bases. Looked up from germline, CDR1 is MNHEY and CDR2 is SMNVEV (reference sequence). The V and J ends lost 7 bases and 1 base, in that order; junction bases with no gene match: 9. The length of the CDR3 is 15 residues. CDR3 residues: CASTPDRRTNTEAFF. The CDR3 coding sequence is TGTGCCAGCACCCCGGACAGGAGAACGAACACTGAAGCTTTCTTT.

The chain carries TRBV7-3 and TRBJ2-7; maybe TRBD1 (5 bases). Looked up from germline, CDR1 is SGHTA and CDR2 is FQGTGA. The V gene lost 6 bases and the J gene lost 4 bases, with 10 bases spanning the gap. The CDR3 is made up of 12 amino acids. CDR3 sequence (DNA): TGTGCCAGCAGTCCCCCAGGGTACGAGCAGTACTTC. Translating it yields CASSPPGYEQYF.

The count of this clone is one. The same CDR3 can be traced to other DNA sequences in this sample. For the CDR3, the DNA is TGTGCCAGCAGCCAAGCGGGTCGAGGCGCTTTCTTT. Protein product: CASSQAGRGAFF. The rearrangement links TRBV3-1 (or the pseudogene TRBV3-2) to TRBJ1-1; D gene unclear. V was pared by 1 base and J by 11 bases, with 11 bases between. Germline assignment: CDR1 LGHDT and CDR2 YNNKEL (reference sequence). This CDR3 is 12 amino acids long.

This sequence joins TRBV4-2 and TRBJ2-2; a possible D gene is TRBD1 (6 bases). Germline lookup yields CDR1 LGHNA and CDR2 YNFKEQ. The CDR3 length is 15 residues. V lost 0 bases, J lost 6 bases, and 11 bases lay in between. This CDR3 is CASSQDRGDAGELFF. DNA of the CDR3: TGTGCCAGCAGCCAAGACAGGGGTGACGCCGGGGAGCTGTTTTTT.

This chain joins TRBV7-7 and TRBJ2-7; TRBD1 is a possible D gene (5 bases). The length of the CDR3 is 14 residues. The germline V and J ends were trimmed by 1 base and 1 base, with 8 bases remaining between them. Per the germline V gene, CDR1 is SSHAT and CDR2 is FNYEAQ (reference sequence). In DNA form, the CDR3 reads TGTGCCAGCAGCTTAGAGGGGTCGTCCTACGAGCAGTACTTC. Protein sequence: CASSLEGSSYEQYF.

V is TRBV7-6 and J is TRBJ2-1, with no clear D. This CDR3 contains 11 residues. Germline V CDR1 and CDR2: SGHVS, FNYEAQ. V was trimmed by 3 bases and J by 6 bases, leaving 3 bases between them. The CDR3 nucleotides are TGTGCCAGCAGCTTCTTCAATGAGCAGTTCTTC. Amino acid sequence: CASSFFNEQFF.

CDR3 nucleotide sequence: TGTGCCAGCAGTTACTCTCTTCGTTTGGGCAATTCACCCCTCCACTTT. This translates into CASSYSLRLGNSPLHF. The rearrangement uses TRBV6-5 and TRBJ1-6; D gene unclear. The CDR3 totals 16 residues. Looked up from germline, CDR1 is MNHEY and CDR2 is SVGAGI. The ends were cut back, 0 bases at V and 7 bases at J, with 13 bases in the middle.